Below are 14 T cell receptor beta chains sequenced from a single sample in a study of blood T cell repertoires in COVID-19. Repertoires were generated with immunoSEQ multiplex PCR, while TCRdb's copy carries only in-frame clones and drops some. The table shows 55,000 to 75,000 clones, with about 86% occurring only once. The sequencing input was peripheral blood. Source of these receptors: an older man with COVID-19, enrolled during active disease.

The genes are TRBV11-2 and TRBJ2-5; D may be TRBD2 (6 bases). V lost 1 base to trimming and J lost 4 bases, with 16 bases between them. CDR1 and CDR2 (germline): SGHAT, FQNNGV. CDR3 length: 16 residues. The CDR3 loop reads CASSLGVGGSGETQYF. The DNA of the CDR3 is TGTGCCAGCAGCTTAGGGGTCGGGGGAAGCGGAGAGACCCAGTACTTC.

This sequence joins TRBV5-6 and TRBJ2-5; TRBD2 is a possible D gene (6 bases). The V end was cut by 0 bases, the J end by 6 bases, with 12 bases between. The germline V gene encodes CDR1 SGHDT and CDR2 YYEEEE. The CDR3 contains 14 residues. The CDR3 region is CASSLVAAEQTQYF. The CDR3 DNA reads TGTGCCAGCAGCTTGGTAGCGGCTGAGCAGACCCAGTACTTC. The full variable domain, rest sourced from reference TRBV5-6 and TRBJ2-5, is DAGVTQSPTHLIKTRGQQVTLRCSPKSGHDTVSWYQQALGQGPQFIFQYYEEEERQRGNFPDRFSGHQFPNYSSELNVNALLLGDSALYLCASSLVAAEQTQYFGPGTRLLVL.

DNA for the CDR3: TGTGCCAGCAGCCCTGGACAGGGGGCGCCCGAGCAGTACTTC. It yields the protein CASSPGQGAPEQYF. The V gene is TRBV9, the J gene TRBJ2-7, with TRBD1 matching over 11 bases. The V gene's germline CDR1 is SGDLS and CDR2 YYNGEE. The ends lost 4 bases at V and 6 bases at J; junction bases unmatched: 6. The CDR3 length is 14 residues.

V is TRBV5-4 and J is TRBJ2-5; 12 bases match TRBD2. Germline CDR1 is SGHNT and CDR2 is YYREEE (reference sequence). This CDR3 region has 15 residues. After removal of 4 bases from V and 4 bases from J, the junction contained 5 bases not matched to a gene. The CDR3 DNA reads TGTGCCAGCAGCAGACTAGCGGGAGATTCAGAGACCCAGTACTTC. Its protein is CASSRLAGDSETQYF.

CDR3 coding DNA: TGTGCCAGCAGCGACCGGGACAGGGGAGGGGCCTACGAGCAGTACTTC. It is translated as CASSDRDRGGAYEQYF. This chain links TRBV5-8 with TRBJ2-7, with 10 bases fitting TRBD1. The V gene end was trimmed by 4 bases and the J gene end by 2 bases; junction bases not matched to a gene: 9. The CDR3 loop spans 16 amino acids. From germline, CDR1 is SGHTS and CDR2 YDEGEE. Combining the CDR3 with reference TRBV5-8 and TRBJ2-7 gives the whole variable domain EAGVTQSPTHLIKTRGQQATLRCSPISGHTSVYWYQQALGLGLQFLLWYDEGEERNRGNFPPRFSGRQFPNYSSELNVNALELEDSALYLCASSDRDRGGAYEQYFGPGTRLTVT.

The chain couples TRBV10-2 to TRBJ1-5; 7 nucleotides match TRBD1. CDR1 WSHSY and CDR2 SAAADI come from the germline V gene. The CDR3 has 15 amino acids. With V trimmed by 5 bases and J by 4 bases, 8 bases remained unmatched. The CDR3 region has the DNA TGCGCCAGCAGTATTGACAGGGTTTCGAATCAGCCCCAGCATTTT. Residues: CASSIDRVSNQPQHF.

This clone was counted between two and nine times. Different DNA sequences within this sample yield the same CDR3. CDR3 in amino acids: CASSSQGEKLFF. The CDR3 nucleotides read TGTGCCAGCAGCTCCCAGGGGGAAAAACTGTTTTTT. The V call is TRBV7-2, the J call TRBJ1-4; weak D call: TRBD1 (6 bases). Germline CDR1 SGHTA, CDR2 FQGNSA. With 4 bases removed from V and 8 bases from J, the gap between germline ends came to 8 bases. CDR3 length: 12 amino acids.

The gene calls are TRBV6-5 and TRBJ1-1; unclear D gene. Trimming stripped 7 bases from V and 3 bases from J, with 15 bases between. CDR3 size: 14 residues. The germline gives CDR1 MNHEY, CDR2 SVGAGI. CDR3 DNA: TGTGCCAGCAACCTTCGGGCAGCGGACACTGAAGCTTTCTTT. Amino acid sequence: CASNLRAADTEAFF.

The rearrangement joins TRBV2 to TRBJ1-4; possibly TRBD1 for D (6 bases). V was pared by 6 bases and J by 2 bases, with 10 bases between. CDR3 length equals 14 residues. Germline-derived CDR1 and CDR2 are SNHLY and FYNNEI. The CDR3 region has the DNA TGTGCCAGCAGGGTGCAGGGGACTAATGAAAAACTGTTTTTT. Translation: CASRVQGTNEKLFF.

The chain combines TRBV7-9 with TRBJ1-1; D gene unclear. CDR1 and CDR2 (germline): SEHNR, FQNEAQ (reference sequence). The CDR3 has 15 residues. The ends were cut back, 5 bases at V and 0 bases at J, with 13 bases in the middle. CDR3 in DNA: TGTGCCAGCAGCCCGAGGGCGGTAGTGAACACTGAAGCTTTCTTT. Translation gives CASSPRAVVNTEAFF.

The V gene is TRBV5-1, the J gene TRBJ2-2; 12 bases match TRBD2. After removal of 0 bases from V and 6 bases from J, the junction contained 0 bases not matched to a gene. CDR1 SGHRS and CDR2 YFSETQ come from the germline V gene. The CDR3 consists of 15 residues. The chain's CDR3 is CASSLGLAGAGELFF. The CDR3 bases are TGCGCCAGCAGCTTGGGACTAGCGGGAGCCGGGGAGCTGTTTTTT.

CDR3 amino acids: CASSLLGDRYNEQFF. The CDR3, as DNA: TGCGCCAGCAGCCTGCTTGGGGACAGGTACAATGAGCAGTTCTTC. This chain uses TRBV5-1 with TRBJ2-1; 8 nucleotides align to TRBD1. Germline CDR1 and CDR2: SGHRS and YFSETQ. The CDR3 covers 15 residues. V dropped 4 bases and J dropped 4; count of bases not matched to a gene: 7.

The DNA of the CDR3 is TGTGCCAGCAGTTACGGGTCTAGCGACTACAATGAGCAGTTCTTC. Protein sequence: CASSYGSSDYNEQFF. The V gene is TRBV6-5, the J gene TRBJ2-1; tentative D call: TRBD2 (6 bases). The CDR3 has 15 residues. Germline CDR1 and CDR2: MNHEY and SVGAGI. Trimming took off 2 bases at V and 3 bases at J, with 11 bases between the two ends.

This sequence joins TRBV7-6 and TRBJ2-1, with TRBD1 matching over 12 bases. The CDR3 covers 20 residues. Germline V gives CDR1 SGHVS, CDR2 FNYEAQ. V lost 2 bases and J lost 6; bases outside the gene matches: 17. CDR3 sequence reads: CASSLKGGILGQGASNEQFF. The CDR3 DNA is TGTGCCAGCAGCTTAAAAGGGGGAATACTGGGACAGGGGGCGAGCAATGAGCAGTTCTTC.